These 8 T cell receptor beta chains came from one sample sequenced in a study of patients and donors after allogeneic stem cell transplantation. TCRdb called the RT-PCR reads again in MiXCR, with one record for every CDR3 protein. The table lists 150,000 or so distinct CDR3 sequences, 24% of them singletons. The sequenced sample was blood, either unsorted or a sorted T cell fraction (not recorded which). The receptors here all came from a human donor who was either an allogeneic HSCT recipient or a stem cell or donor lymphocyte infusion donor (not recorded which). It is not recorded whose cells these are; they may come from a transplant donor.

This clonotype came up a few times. This CDR3 is CATSSTTGGGQPQHF. In DNA, the CDR3 is TGTGCCACCAGCAGCACGACAGGGGGGGGACAGCCCCAGCATTTT. This rearrangement joins TRBV15 to TRBJ1-5; TRBD1 matches at 9 bases. With V trimmed by 3 bases and J by 7 bases, 7 bases remained unmatched. Looked up from germline, CDR1 is LNHNV and CDR2 is YYDKDF (reference sequence). This CDR3 region has 15 residues.

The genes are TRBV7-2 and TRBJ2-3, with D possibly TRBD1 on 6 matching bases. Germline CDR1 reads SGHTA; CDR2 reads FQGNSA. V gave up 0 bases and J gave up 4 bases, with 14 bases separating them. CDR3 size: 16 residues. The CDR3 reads CASSLAQGTFADTQYF. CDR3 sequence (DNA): TGTGCCAGCAGCTTAGCCCAGGGGACGTTCGCAGATACGCAGTATTTT.

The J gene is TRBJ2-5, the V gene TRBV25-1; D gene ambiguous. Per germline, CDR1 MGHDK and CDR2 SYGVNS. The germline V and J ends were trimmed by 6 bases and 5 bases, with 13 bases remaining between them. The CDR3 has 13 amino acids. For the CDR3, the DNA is TGTGCCAGCAGCCTCACTCTGGGCGAGACCCAGTACTTC. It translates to CASSLTLGETQYF.

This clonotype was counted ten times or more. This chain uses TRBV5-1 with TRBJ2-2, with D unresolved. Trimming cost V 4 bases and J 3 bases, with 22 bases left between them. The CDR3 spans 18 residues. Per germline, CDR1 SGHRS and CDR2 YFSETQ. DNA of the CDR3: TGCGCCAGCAGCCCCGGGTCGCTCTTTTACGCGGACACCGGGGAGCTGTTTTTT. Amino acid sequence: CASSPGSLFYADTGELFF. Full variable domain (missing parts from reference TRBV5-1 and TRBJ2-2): KAGVTQTPRYLIKTRGQQVTLSCSPISGHRSVSWYQQTPGQGLQFLFEYFSETQRNKGNFPGRFSGRQFSNSRSEMNVSTLELGDSALYLCASSPGSLFYADTGELFFGEGSRLTVL.

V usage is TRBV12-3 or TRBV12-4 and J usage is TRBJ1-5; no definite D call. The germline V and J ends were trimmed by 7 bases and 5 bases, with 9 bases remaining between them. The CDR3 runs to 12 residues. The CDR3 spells CASTLKDQPQHF. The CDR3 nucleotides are TGTGCCAGCACCCTCAAAGATCAGCCCCAGCATTTT.

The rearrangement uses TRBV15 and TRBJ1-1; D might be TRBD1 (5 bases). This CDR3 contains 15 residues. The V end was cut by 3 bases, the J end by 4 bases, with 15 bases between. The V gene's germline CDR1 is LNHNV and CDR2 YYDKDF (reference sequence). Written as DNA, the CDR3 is TGTGCCACCAGCAGGGCAGAAAGGGACGGCACTGAAGCTTTCTTT. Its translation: CATSRAERDGTEAFF.

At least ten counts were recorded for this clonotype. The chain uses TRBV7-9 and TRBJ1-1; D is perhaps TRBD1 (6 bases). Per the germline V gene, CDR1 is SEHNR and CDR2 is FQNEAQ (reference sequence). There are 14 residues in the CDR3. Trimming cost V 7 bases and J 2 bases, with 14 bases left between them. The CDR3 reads CASTPFRGNTEAFF. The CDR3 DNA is TGTGCCAGCACGCCTTTCAGGGGTAACACTGAAGCTTTCTTT.

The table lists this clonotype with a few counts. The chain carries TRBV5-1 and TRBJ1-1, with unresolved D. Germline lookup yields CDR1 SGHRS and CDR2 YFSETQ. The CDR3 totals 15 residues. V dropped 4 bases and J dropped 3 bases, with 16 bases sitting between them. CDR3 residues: CASSPRTTRDTEAFF. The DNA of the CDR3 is TGCGCCAGCAGCCCCCGGACTACAAGGGACACTGAAGCTTTCTTT.